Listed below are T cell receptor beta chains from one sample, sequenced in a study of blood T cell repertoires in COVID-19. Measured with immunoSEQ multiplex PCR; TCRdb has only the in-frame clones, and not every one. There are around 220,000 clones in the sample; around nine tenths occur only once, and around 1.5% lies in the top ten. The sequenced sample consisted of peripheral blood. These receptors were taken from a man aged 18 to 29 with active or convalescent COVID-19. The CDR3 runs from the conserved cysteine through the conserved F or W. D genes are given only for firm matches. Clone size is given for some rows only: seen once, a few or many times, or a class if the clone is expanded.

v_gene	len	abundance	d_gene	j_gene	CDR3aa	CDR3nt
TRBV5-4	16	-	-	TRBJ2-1	CASSPRGLSGGDEQFF	TGTGCCAGCAGCCCTAGGGGGCTGTCGGGAGGGGACGAGCAGTTCTTC
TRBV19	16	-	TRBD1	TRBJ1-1	CASSRRTGGKGTEAFF	TGTGCCAGTAGTAGAAGGACAGGGGGGAAAGGCACTGAAGCTTTCTTT
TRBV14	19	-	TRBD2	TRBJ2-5	CASSQALLGLAGAGETQYF	TGTGCCAGCAGCCAAGCTCTATTAGGACTAGCGGGAGCCGGGGAGACCCAGTACTTC
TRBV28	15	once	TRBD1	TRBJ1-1	CASSDETGMNTEAFF	TGTGCCAGCAGTGATGAGACAGGGATGAACACTGAAGCTTTCTTT
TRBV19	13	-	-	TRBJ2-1	CASTPGPYNEQFF	TGTGCCAGCACTCCAGGGCCCTACAATGAGCAGTTCTTC
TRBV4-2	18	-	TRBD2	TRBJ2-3	CASSQDSVIAGPSDTQYF	TGTGCCAGCAGCCAAGATAGTGTGATAGCGGGACCTTCGGATACGCAGTATTTT
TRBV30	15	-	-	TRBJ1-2	CAWSVDWRSNYGYTF	TGTGCCTGGAGTGTAGATTGGAGGTCTAACTATGGCTACACCTTC
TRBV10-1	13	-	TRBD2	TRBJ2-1	CASRESGTSEQFF	TGCGCCAGCAGGGAATCCGGGACTAGCGAGCAGTTCTTC
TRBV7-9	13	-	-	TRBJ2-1	CASSQLTYNEQFF	TGTGCCAGCAGCCAACTGACCTACAATGAGCAGTTCTTC
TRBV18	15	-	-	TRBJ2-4	CASSRGLVAVNIQYF	TGTGCCAGCTCACGTGGCCTTGTTGCGGTAAACATTCAGTACTTC
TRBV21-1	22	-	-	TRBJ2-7	CASSKPTSGRANLPQPNYEQYF	TGTGCCAGCAGCAAACCGACTAGCGGGAGGGCCAACTTACCCCAACCCAACTACGAGCAGTACTTC
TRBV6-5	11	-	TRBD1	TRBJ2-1	CASRTGVGQFF	TGTGCCAGCAGAACAGGGGTGGGGCAGTTCTTC
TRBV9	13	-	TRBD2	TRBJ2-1	CASSGLAVGEQFF	TGTGCCAGCAGCGGACTAGCGGTAGGTGAGCAGTTCTTC
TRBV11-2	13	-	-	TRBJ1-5	CASSTTQAQPQHF	TGTGCCAGCAGCACAACCCAGGCTCAGCCCCAGCATTTT
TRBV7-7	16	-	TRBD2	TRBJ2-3	CASSPGLAGATDTQYF	TGTGCTAGCAGCCCGGGACTAGCGGGAGCCACAGATACGCAGTATTTT
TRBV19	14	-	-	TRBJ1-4	CASSTGTSGEKLFF	TGTGCCAGTAGTACCGGGACATCGGGAGAAAAACTGTTTTTT
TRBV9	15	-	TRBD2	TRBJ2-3	CASSDRLANTDTQYF	TGTGCCAGCAGCGACCGACTAGCGAACACAGATACGCAGTATTTT
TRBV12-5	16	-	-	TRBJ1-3	CASGIQSTGSGNTIYF	TGTGCTAGTGGCATACAATCCACAGGGTCCGGAAACACCATATATTTT
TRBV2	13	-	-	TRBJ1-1	CATEREHNTEAFF	TGTGCCACAGAACGTGAACACAACACTGAAGCTTTCTTT
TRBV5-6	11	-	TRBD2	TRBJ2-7	CASSGGGVQYF	TGTGCCAGCAGCGGGGGAGGGGTGCAGTACTTC
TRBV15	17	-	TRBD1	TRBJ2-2	CATSRVATGGMTGELFF	TGTGCCACCAGCAGAGTTGCGACAGGGGGCATGACCGGGGAGCTGTTTTTT
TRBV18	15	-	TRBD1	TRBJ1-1	CASSPRTGARTEAFF	TGTGCCAGCTCACCCCGGACAGGGGCACGAACTGAAGCTTTCTTT
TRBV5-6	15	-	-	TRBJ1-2	CASSPGDTPNYGYTF	TGTGCCAGCAGCCCCGGGGACACCCCTAACTATGGCTACACCTTC
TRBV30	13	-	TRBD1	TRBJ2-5	CAWGQGYQETQYF	TGTGCCTGGGGACAGGGGTACCAAGAGACCCAGTACTTC
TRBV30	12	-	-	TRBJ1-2	CAWSATSYGYTF	TGTGCCTGGAGTGCAACTTCCTATGGCTACACCTTC
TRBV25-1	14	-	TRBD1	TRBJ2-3	CASSDRGHTDTQYF	TGTGCCAGCAGTGACAGGGGGCACACAGATACGCAGTATTTT
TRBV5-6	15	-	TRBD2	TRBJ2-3	CASSLAAGVADTQYF	TGTGCCAGCAGCTTGGCTGCGGGAGTTGCAGATACGCAGTATTTT
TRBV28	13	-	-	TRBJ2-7	CASKPWTAYEQYF	TGTGCCTCAAAGCCTTGGACAGCCTACGAGCAGTACTTC
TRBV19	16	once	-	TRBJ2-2	CASSIATGHGTGELFF	TGTGCCAGTAGTATAGCGACAGGCCATGGCACCGGGGAGCTGTTTTTT
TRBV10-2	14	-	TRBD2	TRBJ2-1	CASGTSGNYGEQFF	TGCGCCAGTGGGACTAGCGGGAATTATGGTGAGCAGTTCTTC
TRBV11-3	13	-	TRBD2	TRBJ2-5	CASKGGRGETQYF	TGTGCCAGCAAGGGCGGGAGGGGTGAGACCCAGTACTTC